This T cell receptor (beta chain) was recorded in a study of blood T cell repertoires in COVID-19. Overall study: Samples taken during acute and convalescent COVID-19 were collected in the United States, Italy and Spain. PBMCs, B-cell-depleted T cells, or T cells were the source of the cDNA or gDNA that made up the material.

Germline V gene sequence: CDR1 DFQATT, CDR2 SNEGSKA (reference sequence). The CDR3 length is 14 residues. V lost 3 bases and J lost 2, with 11 bases in between. Per the original methods: Amplification from reference gene primers served as the basis for estimated nucleated cell counts. The assay was immunoSEQ multiplex PCR, and TCRdb's table has in-frame clones only and misses some. V and J calls and clone size come straight from that table; D and trimming were deduced from the DNA. Counted here are about 33,000 clones, 70% to 90% occurring once; the ten biggest clones make up 20% to 30%. The origin of this receptor is a woman older than 75 with active or convalescent COVID-19. The sample taken for sequencing was peripheral blood. The rearrangement links TRBV20-1 to TRBJ1-3; D unclear. The CDR3 protein is CSASKSGAGNTIYF. CDR3 DNA sequence: TGCAGTGCTAGTAAGTCAGGCGCTGGAAACACCATATATTTT.